Sequencing of this TCR beta chain was carried out in a study of cytomegalovirus exposure and HLA in healthy donors. Sampled while nominally healthy, donors likely had unrecorded immune exposures. Details on this clone: Antigen unknown.

Vbeta (60) and Jbeta (13) primers were used in the PCR. Profiled with immunoSEQ multiplex PCR; TCRdb holds only in-frame clones, not every one. Among under 150,000 clones, approximately 80% were seen once, and the ten largest hold under 3%. Findings of the study overall: An observed cluster of highly shared sequence variants was recorded as a likely sequencing artifact. A later analysis showed that HLA-associated TCR beta chains had undergone more clonal expansion than equally common others. In a later analysis, specific HLA alleles were associated with 15,000 to 20,000 TCR beta sequences at a 0.05 false discovery rate.

V lost 5 bases to trimming and J lost 1 base, with 12 bases between them. CDR1 is MDHEN and CDR2 is SYDVKM in the germline V gene. The CDR3 totals 15 residues. The chain carries TRBV28 and TRBJ2-1; TRBD2 might be the D (6 bases). The sequenced sample was PBMCs. This receptor was taken from a boy aged 2 to 10 in good health and CMV-seronegative. CDR3 sequence reads: CASSPLGGSYNEQFF. Written as DNA, the CDR3 is TGTGCCAGCAGTCCCCTGGGAGGATCCTACAATGAGCAGTTCTTC.